One T cell receptor beta chain is described in this entry. The CDR3 is 13 residues long. Deletions cut 3 bases from V and 4 bases from J, with 9 bases between. The source of the sample is a study of T cell responses to AZD1222 COVID-19 vaccine. Generated by immunoSEQ multiplex PCR, the TCRdb table keeps only in-frame clones and is missing some. The sample includes about 170,000 clones, more than 90% of them seen just once. The chain couples TRBV12-3 or TRBV12-4 to TRBJ1-2, with D perhaps TRBD1 (5 bases). This TCR was recovered from an adult in good health. Source: peripheral blood, taken on day 0 of AZD1222 vaccination. The CDR3 nucleotides are TGTGCCAGCAGTTTCGGGGCCGCCTATGGCTACACCTTC. Amino acid sequence: CASSFGAAYGYTF.